The present TCR beta chain was sequenced within a study of cytomegalovirus exposure and HLA in healthy donors (dated by TCRdb to about 2017). About the study as a whole: An earlier analysis of fewer than 750 of the donors reported about 260 Gb of sequence data and 95 million to 140 million unique TCR beta sequences obtained from approximately 180 million T cells. To decide whether each TCR beta V gene segment behaved as functional or pseudogenic, an earlier analysis of approximately 590 of the donors relied on high-throughput TCR beta sequencing. Donor age, sex, ethnicity and CMV serostatus were compiled together with the repertoire data. Roughly 5 DR-DQ haplotypes were handled as single units for association and clustering because linkage in the cohort was strong. Approximately 330 gigabases of sequencing data and 91 million or so unique TCR sequences made up an early release that covered about 640 HLA-typed donors. Along with the 666-subject first cohort, a separate validation cohort of roughly 110 different subjects was used. Typing coverage differed by locus: A, B, C, DRB1 and DQB1 were typed in roughly 620-630 donors, DQA1 in about 560, DPA1 in 606, and DPB1 in 450 to 490. All discovery cohort repertoires had been generated using a single sequencing platform. Among the roughly 370 genotyped donors, approximately 77% belonged to the genetic ancestry cluster associated with self-reported Caucasian donors. HLA typing included class I and class II loci at four-digit resolution. A later analysis re-analyzed previously published TCR beta repertoires from approximately 670 donors and added high-resolution HLA genotyping to study TCR occurrence patterns. The later analysis used no new phenotypic data to find candidate immune exposures, relying instead on TCR beta sequences and their occurrence across donors. The study combined high-throughput TCR immunosequencing, statistical association of individual TCRs with disease status, and machine learning to predict cytomegalovirus infection status. A later genetic analysis took genome-wide SNP genotypes for 398 of the 666 donors and used that subset as a discovery cohort. Across 398 genotyped donors of the cohort, an average of approximately 200,000 unique TCR beta nucleotide sequences per donor were sequenced, and roughly a sixth of those sequences were non-productive. The study was designed to test whether signatures of past pathogen exposure could be identified by cataloging public T cell receptors. The T cell repertoires of 670 or so subjects were profiled by immunosequencing and related to cytomegalovirus serostatus.

A remark on this clone: Its antigen is not yet known.

The library relied on the immunoSEQ multiplex PCR assay. For the multiplex PCR, a mixture combining 60 forward primers for TCR Vbeta segments and 13 reverse primers for TCR Jbeta segments was used. Amplification of the CDR3 region of rearranged TCR beta genes was performed with a multiplex PCR assay on genomic DNA. The amplified TCR beta libraries were sequenced on the Illumina HiSeq System as 87-base-pair reads. The original methods were these. Across the roughly 600 repertoires, a later analysis counted approximately 83 million unique TCR beta chains, approximately 10 million of which were shared by at least two donors. Raw reads were error-corrected and collapsed into unique sequences by a nearest-neighbor algorithm in which closely related sequences were merged to remove PCR and sequencing errors. To assign V, D and J gene segments, CDR3 sequences were aligned to IMGT reference sequences. For a sequence to be retained, a match of at least six nucleotides to both a V gene segment and a J gene segment was required. A rearrangement counted as productive if the CDR3 had no stop codons and remained in frame with V and J, and every other rearrangement counted as non-productive. CDR3 was defined by IMGT convention, running from the second conserved V-encoded cysteine to the conserved J-encoded phenylalanine. The earlier analysis of some 580 of the donors excluded any sequence lacking an unambiguous match to a single V gene segment. In an earlier analysis of almost 600 of the donors, a V segment was called functional when productive rearrangements were above 56.7%, and segregating when the standard deviation between donors exceeded 5%. A statistical classification framework was built for diagnosing cytomegalovirus status from the catalog of TCR beta chain sequences. A later analysis assigned V and J genes by comparing TCR nucleotide sequences with IMGT/GENE-DB human TR gene sequences. In a later analysis, CDR3 sequences and most-parsimonious VDJ recombination scenarios were assigned using the TCRdist pipeline. In a later analysis, each TCR beta chain was defined by its CDR3 amino acid sequence together with its V-gene family, and reads lacking a unique V-gene family were excluded. In a later analysis, 450 to 600 highly shared, low-generation-probability nucleotide sequences were removed to address suspected cross-contamination and a sequencing artifact. In a later analysis, a clonal expansion index was calculated for each public chain from normalized within-repertoire ranks of inferred template counts. In a later analysis, generation probabilities were computed using a VDJ recombination model fitted to out-of-frame rearrangements, and the results were checked against IGoR. A later analysis scored TCR-TCR, TCR-HLA and TCR-CMV co-occurrence with hypergeometric tests, applying a repertoire-size bias correction to TCR pairs. A later analysis estimated false discovery rates by permuting HLA or CMV assignments 20 times. In a later analysis, co-occurring TCRs were grouped with DBSCAN, and TCRdist sequence similarity was added when clustering was performed within HLA-allele-positive subsets. For co-occurrence clustering, repertoires with fewer than 30,000 or more than 120,000 public chains were excluded, along with a handful of repertoires with anomalous nucleotide sharing. TCRdb re-hosts the immuneACCESS table, in-frame sequences only. Its copies lack some clones; in the studies checked, an unresolved V gene accounts for under half of them, and the cause for the rest is not known. That table gives V, J and clone size, and the DNA gave D and trimming. The sample's records list more than 40,000 clones. Of the sample, 17% is held by the ten largest clones.

Results the study describes overall, beyond this receptor: Three of the identified cytomegalovirus-associated TCR beta chains were confirmed in vitro to be specific for cytomegalovirus antigens. The presence/absence analyses assumed that sequencing depth was roughly uniform across donors, and that assumption may not be true. Assigning TCR associations to individual alleles was difficult when HLA alleles, especially DR and DQ, strongly co-occurred. The classifier was reported to diagnose cytomegalovirus status with high specificity and sensitivity in both the original and validation cohorts. According to a later analysis, most CMV-associated TCR beta chains appeared to be HLA-restricted, and the HLA associations seemed to be driven largely by CMV exposure. In an earlier analysis of approximately 590 of the donors, most TCR beta V segments appeared in productive rearrangements about 87% or about 30% of the time, broadly matching IMGT annotations. Only TCR beta chains were sequenced in this cohort, and the absence of alpha or paired-chain data limited detectable features. A later analysis associated 16,951 TCR beta sequences with specific HLA alleles at a false discovery rate of 0.05. Linkage disequilibrium might explain the correlated functional status among segregating V segments, but an unknown experimental factor could not be ruled out. Immune exposure information for the cohort was limited to CMV serostatus. A group of highly shared sequence variants was considered likely to be a technical artifact of the sequencing pipeline. Because HLA typing was unavailable for some donors at each locus, only the typed subset was used in association tests. While some public TCRs were present in many individuals, most TCR sequences turned up only very rarely across donors. In a later genetic analysis, a missense DCLRE1C variant was associated with V-gene and J-gene trimming of TCR beta chains, and the association was replicated in an independent cohort. It was suggested by the authors that the approach could potentially be generalized to other disease states and immunological phenotypes. Several of the top co-occurrence clusters appeared to be linked to parvovirus B19, influenza, CMV and Epstein-Barr virus, according to a later analysis. Compared with the roughly 670-donor mean, donors in an Asian-associated ancestry cluster had fewer N-insertions in productive TCRs, according to a later genetic analysis. The study listed over 150 TCR beta chains as associated with cytomegalovirus. Because counts were too low, some 17 rarely observed V segments, including chromosome 9 orphons, were left out of the earlier analysis of 500 to 650 of the donors. In a later analysis, HLA-associated TCR beta chains were found to be more clonally expanded and to have lower generation probabilities than equally common non-associated chains. According to a later analysis, TCR association rates differed among HLA loci, with DRB1 alleles showing the most associated TCRs and HLA-C alleles showing the fewest. A further reported finding was that TCR beta sequences accurately predicted the HLA-A and HLA-B alleles for most subjects in the first cohort.

The cohort consisted of some 670 healthy bone marrow donors. Cohort members were all nominally healthy when sampled, although unrecorded immune exposures were likely present. The donor tested CMV seronegative, placing the donor among the 352 seronegative members of the cohort. Each donor provided a peripheral blood sample, and peripheral blood mononuclear cells were used for TCR beta sequencing. The Qiagen DNeasy Blood Extraction Kit was used to extract genomic DNA from the blood cell samples. Sample: PBMCs. The sequence derives from a male donor in good health and CMV-seronegative.

The encoded CDR3 is CASSEWGESFF. At the DNA level, the sequence is TGTGCCAGCAGTGAATGGGGGGAATCTTTCTTT. The chain couples TRBV25-1 to TRBJ1-1; possibly the D gene is TRBD1, per 5 matching bases. Looking up the germline V gene yields CDR1 MGHDK and CDR2 SYGVNS. The junction carries 9 bases between V and J, which are trimmed by 1 base and 12 bases respectively. The CDR3 runs 11 amino acids, cysteine and phenylalanine included. This entry keeps only the CDR3 DNA: 33 bases, framed from base 1.